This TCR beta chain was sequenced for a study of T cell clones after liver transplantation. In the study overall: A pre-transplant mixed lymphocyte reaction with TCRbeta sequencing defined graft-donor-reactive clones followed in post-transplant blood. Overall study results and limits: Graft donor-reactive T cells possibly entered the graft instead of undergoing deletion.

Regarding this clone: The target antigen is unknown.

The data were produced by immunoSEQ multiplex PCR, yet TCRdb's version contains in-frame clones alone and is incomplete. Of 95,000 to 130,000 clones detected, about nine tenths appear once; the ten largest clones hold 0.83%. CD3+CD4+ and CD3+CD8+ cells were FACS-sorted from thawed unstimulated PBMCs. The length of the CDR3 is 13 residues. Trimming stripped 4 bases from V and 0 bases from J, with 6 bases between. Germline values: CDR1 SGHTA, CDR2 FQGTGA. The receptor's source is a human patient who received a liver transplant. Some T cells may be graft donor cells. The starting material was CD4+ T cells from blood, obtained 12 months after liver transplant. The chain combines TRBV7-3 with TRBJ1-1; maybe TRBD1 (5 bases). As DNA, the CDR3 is TGTGCCAGCAGCTCGGACATGAACACTGAAGCTTTCTTT. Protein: CASSSDMNTEAFF. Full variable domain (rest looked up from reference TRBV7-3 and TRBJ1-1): GAGVSQTPSNKVTEKGKYVELRCDPISGHTALYWYRQSLGQGPEFLIYFQGTGAADDSGLPNDRFFAVRPEGSVSTLKIQRTERGDSAVYLCASSSDMNTEAFFGQGTRLTVV.